These T cell receptor beta chains were read from a single sample in a study of tumor and adjacent non-tumor tissue in lung cancer. TCRdb re-called the multiplex PCR reads with MiXCR, one entry per CDR3 protein. The sample lists some 77,000 distinct CDR3 sequences, around 65% occurring once. Material: lung tumor tissue. These TCRs come from a woman in her 70s with non-small cell lung cancer. Each CDR3 is given with its conserved first and last residue. Fields, in order: D gene, clone size, J gene, V gene, CDR3 DNA, CDR3 protein. The D gene is left open where the match is weak. Not every row has a clone size; where given, it reads once, few, many or a size class.

d_call: NA; clone_size: once; j_call: TRBJ2-5; v_call: TRBV12-3/TRBV12-4; cdr3_nt: TGTGCCAGCAGTATTGGGCGACAAGAGACCCAGTACTTC; cdr3_aa: CASSIGRQETQYF
d_call: NA; clone_size: few; j_call: TRBJ1-4; v_call: TRBV28; cdr3_nt: TGTGCCAGCTGTTTACGGGGGGCGCTGGCTAATGAAAAACTGTTTTTT; cdr3_aa: CASCLRGALANEKLFF
d_call: NA; clone_size: NA; j_call: TRBJ1-4; v_call: TRBV6-5; cdr3_nt: TGTGTCAGCAGTCCTGCGCCAACTAATGAAAAACTGTTTTTT; cdr3_aa: CVSSPAPTNEKLFF
d_call: NA; clone_size: few; j_call: TRBJ2-1; v_call: TRBV14; cdr3_nt: TGCGCCAGCAGACATGAGGGGTGGAGCTCCTACAATGAGCAGTTCTTC; cdr3_aa: CASRHEGWSSYNEQFF
d_call: NA; clone_size: many; j_call: TRBJ1-5; v_call: TRBV12-3/TRBV12-4; cdr3_nt: TGTGCCAGCAGTCCCATGGGGGGAGCGGGCAATCAGCCCCAGCATTTT; cdr3_aa: CASSPMGGAGNQPQHF
d_call: TRBD2; clone_size: NA; j_call: TRBJ2-7; v_call: TRBV11-1; cdr3_nt: TGTGCCAGCAGCCAGGACCAGCGGGAGTGGGGCACCTACGAGCAGTACTTC; cdr3_aa: CASSQDQREWGTYEQYF
d_call: NA; clone_size: NA; j_call: TRBJ1-1; v_call: TRBV6-1; cdr3_nt: TGTGCCAGCAGTGAACAAATTCGGGACTTGGATGAAGCTTTCTTT; cdr3_aa: CASSEQIRDLDEAFF
d_call: NA; clone_size: NA; j_call: TRBJ2-5; v_call: TRBV11-3; cdr3_nt: TGTGTCAGTAGCTTTTCAGGGCTGGAGACCCAGTACTTC; cdr3_aa: CVSSFSGLETQYF
d_call: NA; clone_size: NA; j_call: TRBJ2-7; v_call: TRBV6-1; cdr3_nt: TGTGCCAGCAGTGGGGGTGCTAGAGACAGCTCCTACGAGCAGCACTTC; cdr3_aa: CASSGGARDSSYEQHF
d_call: TRBD1; clone_size: few; j_call: TRBJ2-5; v_call: TRBV20-1; cdr3_nt: TGCAGTGCTTGGGACAGACAAGAGACCCAGTACTTC; cdr3_aa: CSAWDRQETQYF
d_call: NA; clone_size: NA; j_call: TRBJ2-3; v_call: TRBV6-5; cdr3_nt: TGTGCTAGCAGCTCCCTAGGTGGCTTGGGAGATACGCAGTTTTTT; cdr3_aa: CASSSLGGLGDTQFF
d_call: NA; clone_size: NA; j_call: TRBJ1-4; v_call: TRBV29-1; cdr3_nt: TGCAACGTCAGTCAGGGAGGGACTAATGAAAAACTGTTTTTT; cdr3_aa: CNVSQGGTNEKLFF
d_call: NA; clone_size: many; j_call: TRBJ2-5; v_call: TRBV6-1; cdr3_nt: TGTGCCGCGGGAAACAGGGGCCCGGGAGAGACCCAGTACTTC; cdr3_aa: CAAGNRGPGETQYF
d_call: TRBD1; clone_size: NA; j_call: TRBJ1-4; v_call: TRBV6-5; cdr3_nt: TGTGCTAGCACTTCTACGACAGGGGGCTCTGAAAAACTGTTTTTT; cdr3_aa: CASTSTTGGSEKLFF
d_call: NA; clone_size: NA; j_call: TRBJ1-1; v_call: TRBV5-1; cdr3_nt: TGCGCCAGCAGCTTGGACACTCAGAGCACTGAAGCTTTCTTT; cdr3_aa: CASSLDTQSTEAFF
d_call: NA; clone_size: NA; j_call: TRBJ2-4; v_call: TRBV5-4; cdr3_nt: TGTGCCAGCAGCTTGGAGGGTGGGGGTAGGGAGAAAAACATTCGGCACTTC; cdr3_aa: CASSLEGGGREKNIRHF
d_call: TRBD1; clone_size: NA; j_call: TRBJ2-2; v_call: TRBV10-3; cdr3_nt: TGTGCTAACAGAGCCACAGGGGACACCGGGGAGCTGTTTTTT; cdr3_aa: CANRATGDTGELFF
d_call: TRBD1; clone_size: NA; j_call: TRBJ2-1; v_call: TRBV20-1; cdr3_nt: TGCAGTGCAGAACAGGGACAGGGGGGAAATGAGCAGTTCTTC; cdr3_aa: CSAEQGQGGNEQFF
d_call: NA; clone_size: NA; j_call: TRBJ2-2; v_call: TRBV5-5; cdr3_nt: TGTGCCAGCAGAGCCTATAGGGGGAATAGGAGCATCGGGGAGCTGTTTTTT; cdr3_aa: CASRAYRGNRSIGELFF
d_call: NA; clone_size: NA; j_call: TRBJ1-1; v_call: TRBV6-5; cdr3_nt: TGTGCCAGTAGCTCCCGGCCCCCGCTGGGGGCTGAAGCTTTCTTT; cdr3_aa: CASSSRPPLGAEAFF
d_call: NA; clone_size: NA; j_call: TRBJ1-3; v_call: TRBV6-2/TRBV6-3; cdr3_nt: TGTGCCAGCAACGGTCCGGGGCCAGTTTCTGGAAACAGCATATATTTT; cdr3_aa: CASNGPGPVSGNSIYF
d_call: NA; clone_size: many; j_call: TRBJ2-7; v_call: TRBV29-1; cdr3_nt: TGCAGCGTTGAGCCAGGGTCGGACGAGCAGTACTTC; cdr3_aa: CSVEPGSDEQYF
d_call: NA; clone_size: NA; j_call: TRBJ2-3; v_call: TRBV29-1; cdr3_nt: TGCAGCGTTGAAGACACTGAGACAGTCCCCCCAGATACGCAGTATTTT; cdr3_aa: CSVEDTETVPPDTQYF
d_call: TRBD1; clone_size: NA; j_call: TRBJ2-7; v_call: TRBV29-1; cdr3_nt: TGCATCGCCAGACAGGGCCTAGGGTACGAGCAGTACTTC; cdr3_aa: CIARQGLGYEQYF
d_call: NA; clone_size: many; j_call: TRBJ2-2; v_call: TRBV5-1; cdr3_nt: TGCGCCAGCAGCTGGGGCTCCACCGGGGAGCTGTTTTTT; cdr3_aa: CASSWGSTGELFF
d_call: TRBD1; clone_size: many; j_call: TRBJ2-2; v_call: TRBV7-9; cdr3_nt: TGTGCCAGCAGCTCCCCGGTGGACAGGGAAAACACCGGGGAGCTGTTTTTT; cdr3_aa: CASSSPVDRENTGELFF
d_call: TRBD1; clone_size: once; j_call: TRBJ2-6; v_call: TRBV10-3; cdr3_nt: TGTGCCATCAGTGGACAGACAGGGAACTCCGGGGCCAACCTCCTGACTTTC; cdr3_aa: CAISGQTGNSGANLLTF
d_call: TRBD2; clone_size: NA; j_call: TRBJ2-7; v_call: TRBV6-1; cdr3_nt: TGTGCCAGCAGCGATGGACCAGCGGGATGGAGGAACGAGCAGTACTTC; cdr3_aa: CASSDGPAGWRNEQYF
d_call: NA; clone_size: NA; j_call: TRBJ2-6; v_call: TRBV7-2; cdr3_nt: TGTGCCAGCAGCTCCCCCCGGGTGACGATCTCTGGGGCCAACGTCCTGACTTTC; cdr3_aa: CASSSPRVTISGANVLTF
d_call: NA; clone_size: NA; j_call: TRBJ1-1; v_call: TRBV6-5; cdr3_nt: TGTGCCAGCAGTTACTCCAGAGTCCAGAACACTGAAGCTTTCTTT; cdr3_aa: CASSYSRVQNTEAFF
d_call: TRBD2; clone_size: once; j_call: TRBJ2-2; v_call: TRBV6-5; cdr3_nt: TGTGCCAGCAGTTGCTGGGGGGGTTTTAGTGCCGGGGAGCTGTTATTT; cdr3_aa: CASSCWGGFSAGELLF
d_call: NA; clone_size: NA; j_call: TRBJ2-2; v_call: TRBV4-1; cdr3_nt: TGCGGCAGCCAAGTCGGATTCGGCGGGGAGCTGTTTTTT; cdr3_aa: CGSQVGFGGELFF
d_call: NA; clone_size: NA; j_call: TRBJ2-7; v_call: TRBV6-6; cdr3_nt: TGTGCCGGCACAACGTACCTCGGGAACTGCGGGGCTAGCGTATACGAGCAATACTTC; cdr3_aa: CAGTTYLGNCGASVYEQYF
d_call: NA; clone_size: NA; j_call: TRBJ2-7; v_call: TRBV28; cdr3_nt: TGTGTCAGCAGTTCTGGATTCGAGGCAGGGGAGCAGTACTTC; cdr3_aa: CVSSSGFEAGEQYF
d_call: TRBD1; clone_size: many; j_call: TRBJ2-6; v_call: TRBV4-1; cdr3_nt: TGCGCCAGCAGCGATGGGACAGGGAATCAACCGTCGAACGTCCTGACTTTC; cdr3_aa: CASSDGTGNQPSNVLTF
d_call: NA; clone_size: NA; j_call: TRBJ1-4; v_call: TRBV6-1; cdr3_nt: TGTGCCAGCTGTGTCGAGGGTCAGGGGATAAACGAAAAACTGTTTTTT; cdr3_aa: CASCVEGQGINEKLFF
d_call: NA; clone_size: few; j_call: TRBJ2-3; v_call: TRBV11-3; cdr3_nt: TGTGCCAGCAGCTTTGACACTAGCACAGATATGCTGTATTTT; cdr3_aa: CASSFDTSTDMLYF
d_call: NA; clone_size: NA; j_call: TRBJ2-1; v_call: TRBV7-8; cdr3_nt: TGTGCCAGCAGCTTAGTCCGGGAGGGGGCTGATCAGTTCTTC; cdr3_aa: CASSLVREGADQFF
d_call: NA; clone_size: NA; j_call: TRBJ1-1; v_call: TRBV30; cdr3_nt: TGCACCTGGAGTGTATTTACAGCCTCGAACACTGAAGCTTTCTTT; cdr3_aa: CTWSVFTASNTEAFF
d_call: NA; clone_size: NA; j_call: TRBJ1-1; v_call: TRBV29-1; cdr3_nt: TGCAGCGTTACTTCCCCGGGCAAACCAAACACTGAAGCTTTCTTT; cdr3_aa: CSVTSPGKPNTEAFF
d_call: TRBD2; clone_size: NA; j_call: TRBJ2-7; v_call: TRBV6-2/TRBV6-3; cdr3_nt: TGTGCCAGCGGTCTAATAGCGGGGAGAGAGCAATACTTC; cdr3_aa: CASGLIAGREQYF
d_call: TRBD1; clone_size: NA; j_call: TRBJ1-2; v_call: TRBV24-1; cdr3_nt: TGTGCCACCAGCGACAGGGAGTATGTCTACACCTTC; cdr3_aa: CATSDREYVYTF
d_call: NA; clone_size: few; j_call: TRBJ2-1; v_call: TRBV12-3/TRBV12-4; cdr3_nt: TGTGCTAGCAGCCCCAGGGGGGGTGCGTTCTTC; cdr3_aa: CASSPRGGAFF
d_call: TRBD1; clone_size: NA; j_call: TRBJ2-1; v_call: TRBV5-5; cdr3_nt: TGTGCCAGCAGCCTCGGACAGGGGCAGCTAGCGAGAGTCCCCTATAATGAGCAGTTCTTC; cdr3_aa: CASSLGQGQLARVPYNEQFF
d_call: NA; clone_size: NA; j_call: TRBJ2-3; v_call: TRBV12-3/TRBV12-4; cdr3_nt: TGTGCCAGCAGTTCAGCGGGTGTCCACCCAGATACGCAGTATTTT; cdr3_aa: CASSSAGVHPDTQYF
d_call: TRBD2; clone_size: NA; j_call: TRBJ2-1; v_call: TRBV11-3; cdr3_nt: TGTGCTAGCAGCTTAGTTAGCGGGAGCTACAATGAGAAGTTCTTC; cdr3_aa: CASSLVSGSYNEKFF
d_call: NA; clone_size: few; j_call: TRBJ1-1; v_call: TRBV19; cdr3_nt: TGTGCCAGTAGTGACCCTGGCGGCATGAACACTGAAGCTTTCTTT; cdr3_aa: CASSDPGGMNTEAFF
d_call: NA; clone_size: once; j_call: TRBJ2-1; v_call: TRBV12-3/TRBV12-4; cdr3_nt: TGTGCCAGAAGCTTCGCCGGGGCTAGCTCCAATGAGCAGTTCTTC; cdr3_aa: CARSFAGASSNEQFF
d_call: TRBD1; clone_size: NA; j_call: TRBJ1-1; v_call: TRBV5-1; cdr3_nt: TGCGCCAGCAGCTTGAGTTACATCGGGACAGGGGGGGTCCGTAACACTGGAGCTCTCTTT; cdr3_aa: CASSLSYIGTGGVRNTGALF
d_call: NA; clone_size: NA; j_call: TRBJ1-1; v_call: TRBV11-1; cdr3_nt: TGTGCCAGCAGCTCTAGCCCCCGGCAAGCGAACACTGAAGCTTTCTTT; cdr3_aa: CASSSSPRQANTEAFF
d_call: NA; clone_size: NA; j_call: TRBJ1-2; v_call: TRBV6-5; cdr3_nt: TGTGCCATCACCTACCAGGGAAGTAACTATGGCTACACATTC; cdr3_aa: CAITYQGSNYGYTF
d_call: TRBD2; clone_size: few; j_call: TRBJ2-1; v_call: TRBV11-1; cdr3_nt: TGTGCCAGCAGTTTAACCCTAGCGGGCTTGTACAATGAGCAGTTCTTC; cdr3_aa: CASSLTLAGLYNEQFF
d_call: NA; clone_size: NA; j_call: TRBJ1-5; v_call: TRBV6-1; cdr3_nt: TGTGTCAGCAGAGAACTGGCAAACTCGGGGAATCAGCCCCAGCATTTT; cdr3_aa: CVSRELANSGNQPQHF
d_call: TRBD2; clone_size: NA; j_call: TRBJ2-7; v_call: TRBV5-1; cdr3_nt: TGCGCCAGCAGCCCAGGGGTAGCGGGGGTATACGAGCAGTTTTTC; cdr3_aa: CASSPGVAGVYEQFF
d_call: TRBD1; clone_size: NA; j_call: TRBJ2-7; v_call: TRBV5-1; cdr3_nt: TGCGCCAGCAGCTTGGGTCGAGGGGGCAGCTACGAGCAGTACTTC; cdr3_aa: CASSLGRGGSYEQYF